The next 12 T cell receptor beta chains were all read from a single sample in a study of T cells in Graves' hyperthyroidism and ophthalmopathy. Amplification of TCR beta CDR3 regions was performed using RNA transcripts as template. First-round RT-PCR of the TCR CDR3 relied on the HTBI primer set. TCRdb processed the multiplex PCR reads anew with MiXCR; each CDR3 protein has one entry. The data contain about half a million distinct CDR3 sequences, around 20% of them singletons. Sequencing was carried out using blood. The source is a man between 18 and 35 years old with Graves' hyperthyroidism.

This clonotype showed up many times. The chain combines TRBV2 with TRBJ2-7; 11 bases are shared with TRBD1. The junction had 7 bases not matched to a gene; V was cut back by 4 bases and J by 5 bases. The CDR3 contains 15 residues. Germline V gene lookup returns CDR1 SNHLY and CDR2 FYNNEI. CDR3 DNA sequence: TGTGCCAGCAGTGGGAAGAGGACAGGGGGCCACGAGCAGTACTTC. Encoded protein: CASSGKRTGGHEQYF.

This clonotype was observed many times. The rearrangement joins TRBV28 to TRBJ2-7; D gene ambiguous. This CDR3 has 14 amino acids. Trimming took 4 bases from V and 0 from J, leaving 10 bases between them. Germline V gene data show CDR1 as MDHEN and CDR2 as SYDVKM. Written as DNA, the CDR3 is TGTGCCAGCAGTTATCCCCCCCGCTCCTACGAGCAGTACTTC. Translating it yields CASSYPPRSYEQYF.

This clonotype has more than one count but fewer than ten. Written as DNA, the CDR3 is TGCGCCAGCAGCGGGGGACAGGGGCTTTCTGAAGCTTTCTTT. Translation: CASSGGQGLSEAFF. The chain couples TRBV5-1 to TRBJ1-1; 10 positions match TRBD1. V shed 4 bases and J 6 bases; nucleotides not matched to a gene: 6. CDR1 and CDR2 from the germline V gene are SGHRS and YFSETQ. This CDR3 is 14 amino acids long.

The CDR3 DNA follows: TGTGCCAGCCAAGACTTTACCGGGGAGCTGTTTTTT. Translating it yields CASQDFTGELFF. This chain links TRBV6-1 with TRBJ2-2; D is unclear. The length of the CDR3 is 12 residues. Germline V CDR1 and CDR2: MNHNS, SASEGT. V was pared by 8 bases and J by 5 bases, with 9 bases between.

This clonotype was seen only a few times. The V and J genes are TRBV4-1 and TRBJ2-4; D unresolved. The germline V and J ends were trimmed by 3 bases and 1 base, with 16 bases remaining between them. Germline CDR1 and CDR2: MGHRA and YSYEKL. This CDR3 has 17 residues. The CDR3 loop is CASSHGPPKGAKNIQYF. In nucleotides, the CDR3 is TGCGCCAGCAGCCATGGACCCCCCAAAGGGGCCAAAAACATTCAGTACTTC.

In this sample, this clonotype turned up many times. The rearrangement links TRBV15 to TRBJ1-5; D might be TRBD1 (6 bases). The CDR3 runs to 14 residues. V lost 4 bases and J 0 bases, leaving 7 bases between the germline ends. CDR1 and CDR2 from the germline V gene are LNHNV and YYDKDF (reference sequence). CDR3 region: CATSKTGSNQPQHF. DNA of the CDR3: TGTGCCACCAGCAAGACAGGTAGCAATCAGCCCCAGCATTTT. The full variable domain, completed using reference TRBV15 and TRBJ1-5, is DAMVIQNPRYQVTQFGKPVTLSCSQTLNHNVMYWYQQKSSQAPKLLFHYYDKDFNNEADTPDNFQSRRPNTSFCFLDIRSPGLGDTAMYLCATSKTGSNQPQHFGDGTRLSIL.

This clonotype came up many times. The V call is TRBV12-3 or TRBV12-4, the J call TRBJ2-5; the D call may be TRBD1 or TRBD2 (5 bases each). This CDR3 is 13 amino acids long. V was pared by 4 bases and J by 1 base, with 7 bases between. CDR3 sequence reads: CASSWGSQETQYF. CDR3 DNA: TGTGCCAGCAGTTGGGGGAGCCAAGAGACCCAGTACTTC.

The chain combines TRBV20-1 with TRBJ1-1; TRBD1 agrees at 7 bases. Germline V gene data show CDR1 as DFQATT and CDR2 as SNEGSKA (reference sequence). This CDR3 region has 15 residues. V dropped 0 bases and J dropped 1; count of bases not matched to a gene: 5. The CDR3 bases are TGCAGTGCTAGAGATCCACAGGGGTCGAACACTGAAGCTTTCTTT. Encoded protein: CSARDPQGSNTEAFF.

This clonotype was counted only a few times. The rearrangement joins TRBV6-2 or TRBV6-3 to TRBJ2-2; D unresolved. The CDR3 contains 18 residues. CDR1 MNHEY and CDR2 SVGEGT come from the germline V gene. V lost 2 bases to trimming and J lost 1 base, with 17 bases between them. The CDR3: CASSYDLKGLVNTGELFF. CDR3 in DNA: TGTGCCAGCAGTTACGATTTGAAGGGTCTAGTGAACACCGGGGAGCTGTTTTTT.

J is TRBJ1-5 and V is TRBV12-3 or TRBV12-4; D might be TRBD1 (5 bases). Trimming stripped 5 bases from V and 6 bases from J, with 14 bases between. The length of the CDR3 is 14 residues. The CDR3 sequence is CASSGRVTRQPQHF. The CDR3 DNA reads as TGTGCCAGCAGTGGCAGGGTAACCCGTCAGCCCCAGCATTTT.

This chain links TRBV19 with TRBJ2-4, with D uncertain. CDR1 LNHDA and CDR2 SQIVND come from the germline V gene (reference sequence). This CDR3 spans 13 amino acids. CDR3 protein: CGSTGEAKNIQYF. The CDR3 DNA is TGTGGATCAACGGGCGAAGCCAAAAACATTCAGTACTTC. The whole variable domain, filled in from reference TRBV19 and TRBJ2-4, reads DGGITQSPKYLFRKEGQNVTLSCEQNLNHDAMYWYRQDPGQGLRLIYYSQIVNDFQKGDIAEGYSVSREKKESFPLTVTSAQKNPTAFYLCGSTGEAKNIQYFGAGTRLSVL.

This clonotype has only a few counts. A much larger clone lies one base from this, so it may be a read error. The chain uses TRBV12-3 or TRBV12-4 and TRBJ1-1; D might be TRBD1 (6 bases). The length of the CDR3 is 15 residues. The CDR3 DNA follows: TGTGCCAGCAGACAGGGCGGGTTAATGAACACTGAAGCTTGCTTT. Amino acid sequence: CASRQGGLMNTEACF.